This is a list of T cell receptor beta chains from one sample in a study of T cells in Graves' hyperthyroidism and ophthalmopathy. TCRdb redid the calling of the multiplex PCR reads with MiXCR, one entry per CDR3 protein. This table has approximately 95,000 distinct CDR3 sequences, 35% to 50% appearing once. Sequencing input: peripheral blood or thyroid tissue (not recorded which). The receptor source for this set is a woman in her 30s with Graves' hyperthyroidism. The CDR3 runs from the conserved cysteine through the conserved F or W. Each record gives: CDR3 protein, CDR3 DNA, D gene, V gene, J gene, clone size. The D gene is left open where the match is weak. A row's size may be missing; if present it is once, few, many or a size class.

CDR3: CAISESGTTGELFF; DNA: TGTGCCATCAGTGAGTCGGGAACCACCGGGGAGCTGTTTTTT; D: -; V: TRBV10-3; J: TRBJ2-2; size: -
CDR3: CASSQARVHYGYTF; DNA: TGTGCCAGCAGCCAAGCGAGAGTGCACTATGGCTACACCTTC; D: -; V: TRBV14; J: TRBJ1-2; size: -
CDR3: CASSSRRLNTEAFF; DNA: TGTGCCAGCAGCTCCCGACGGTTGAACACTGAAGCTTTCTTT; D: -; V: TRBV5-8; J: TRBJ1-1; size: many
CDR3: CASSRSGRTTDTQYF; DNA: TGTGCCAGCAGCCGTAGCGGGAGGACCACAGATACGCAGTATTTT; D: TRBD2; V: TRBV7-3; J: TRBJ2-3; size: many
CDR3: CAWSVNTEAFF; DNA: TGTGCCTGGAGTGTAAACACTGAAGCTTTCTTT; D: -; V: TRBV30; J: TRBJ1-1; size: -
CDR3: CATSSRDLNTGELFF; DNA: TGTGCCACCAGCAGTAGGGACCTGAACACCGGGGAGCTGTTTTTT; D: -; V: TRBV15; J: TRBJ2-2; size: -
CDR3: CASGSQSNQPQHF; DNA: TGTGCCAGCGGGAGCCAGAGCAATCAGCCCCAGCATTTT; D: -; V: TRBV2; J: TRBJ1-5; size: many
CDR3: CASNQQGVTETQYF; DNA: TGTGCCAGCAACCAACAGGGTGTTACCGAGACCCAGTACTTC; D: -; V: TRBV28; J: TRBJ2-5; size: many
CDR3: CSARGGSMTGETQYF; DNA: TGCAGTGCTAGAGGGGGGTCAATGACAGGAGAGACCCAGTACTTC; D: -; V: TRBV20-1; J: TRBJ2-5; size: many
CDR3: CASSQDTTGGGELFF; DNA: TGCGCCAGCAGCCAAGATACGACAGGGGGCGGGGAGCTGTTTTTT; D: TRBD1; V: TRBV4-1; J: TRBJ2-2; size: many
CDR3: CASSTGAGTEAFF; DNA: TGTGCCAGCAGTACCGGGGCGGGCACTGAAGCTTTCTTT; D: -; V: TRBV2; J: TRBJ1-1; size: many
CDR3: CASSAATGGTEAFF; DNA: TGTGCCAGCAGCGCCGCAACAGGGGGCACTGAAGCTTTCTTT; D: TRBD1; V: TRBV7-9; J: TRBJ1-1; size: -
CDR3: CASSLEAGRGAGQPQHF; DNA: TGTGCCAGCAGCTTAGAAGCGGGCAGGGGGGCCGGGCAGCCCCAGCATTTT; D: TRBD1; V: TRBV7-9; J: TRBJ1-5; size: -
CDR3: CASTNRPGYGATGELFF; DNA: TGCGCCAGCACTAACCGCCCGGGTTATGGGGCCACCGGGGAGCTGTTTTTT; D: -; V: TRBV5-1; J: TRBJ2-2; size: many
CDR3: CASSPDGFQETQYF; DNA: TGTGCCAGCAGTCCCGACGGCTTCCAAGAGACCCAGTACTTC; D: -; V: TRBV28; J: TRBJ2-5; size: many
CDR3: CSASAGGPDSPLHF; DNA: TGCAGTGCTAGCGCCGGGGGTCCAGATTCACCCCTCCACTTT; D: -; V: TRBV20-1; J: TRBJ1-6; size: -
CDR3: CATSSPYRGANYGYTF; DNA: TGTGCCACCAGCAGCCCTTACAGGGGAGCTAACTATGGCTACACCTTC; D: TRBD1; V: TRBV15; J: TRBJ1-2; size: once
CDR3: CASRARQGAGANVLTF; DNA: TGTGCCAGCAGGGCACGTCAGGGAGCTGGGGCCAACGTCCTGACTTTC; D: -; V: TRBV27; J: TRBJ2-6; size: many
CDR3: CASSLESGEKLFF; DNA: TGTGCCAGCAGCTTGGAATCAGGTGAAAAACTGTTTTTT; D: -; V: TRBV5-4; J: TRBJ1-4; size: -
CDR3: CASSGGQGKETQYF; DNA: TGTGCCAGCAGTGGGGGACAGGGAAAAGAGACCCAGTACTTC; D: TRBD1; V: TRBV2; J: TRBJ2-5; size: -
CDR3: CASSFRRATEAFF; DNA: TGTGCCAGCAGTTTCCGCCGGGCGACTGAAGCTTTCTTT; D: -; V: TRBV27; J: TRBJ1-1; size: many
CDR3: CASSLYPWGYAF; DNA: TGCGCCAGCAGCCTCTACCCCTGGGGCTACGCCTTC; D: -; V: TRBV7-3; J: TRBJ1-2; size: -
CDR3: CASSFGATEAFF; DNA: TGTGCCAGCAGCTTCGGGGCGACTGAAGCTTTCTTT; D: -; V: TRBV11-2; J: TRBJ1-1; size: -
CDR3: CASSLSTGAETQYF; DNA: TGTGCCAGCAGCTTAAGTACGGGAGCGGAGACCCAGTACTTC; D: -; V: TRBV7-3; J: TRBJ2-5; size: many
CDR3: CASSEYSGDTGELFF; DNA: TGTGCCAGCAGTGAATATTCCGGGGACACCGGGGAGCTGTTTTTT; D: -; V: TRBV6-1; J: TRBJ2-2; size: many
CDR3: CASSGTWRETQYF; DNA: TGTGCCAGCAGTGGGACCTGGAGAGAGACCCAGTACTTC; D: -; V: TRBV12-3/TRBV12-4; J: TRBJ2-5; size: many
CDR3: CASSLVGGAGGFEQYF; DNA: TGTGCCAGCAGCTTAGTTGGGGGAGCAGGGGGATTCGAGCAGTACTTC; D: TRBD1; V: TRBV7-6; J: TRBJ2-7; size: -
CDR3: CASSPTRTEQYF; DNA: TGCGCCAGCAGCCCCACTCGGACCGAGCAGTACTTC; D: -; V: TRBV5-1; J: TRBJ2-7; size: many
CDR3: CASRDRTGDQETQYF; DNA: TGTGCCAGCAGAGATCGGACAGGAGACCAAGAGACCCAGTACTTC; D: TRBD1; V: TRBV7-3; J: TRBJ2-5; size: -
CDR3: CASSPDGNSNQPQHF; DNA: TGTGCCAGCAGTCCGGACGGAAATAGCAATCAGCCCCAGCATTTT; D: -; V: TRBV12-3/TRBV12-4; J: TRBJ1-5; size: many
CDR3: CSAVSYEQYF; DNA: TGCAGTGCTGTCTCCTACGAGCAGTACTTC; D: -; V: TRBV20-1; J: TRBJ2-7; size: -
CDR3: CASTPIAGGTYEQYF; DNA: TGTGCCAGCACCCCAATAGCGGGAGGTACCTACGAGCAGTACTTC; D: TRBD2; V: TRBV7-9; J: TRBJ2-7; size: -
CDR3: CASIPQGYSNQPQHF; DNA: TGTGCCAGCATTCCACAGGGGTACAGCAATCAGCCCCAGCATTTT; D: TRBD1; V: TRBV28; J: TRBJ1-5; size: many
CDR3: CASKDRNTGELFF; DNA: TGTGCCAGCAAGGACCGAAACACCGGGGAGCTGTTTTTT; D: -; V: TRBV12-3/TRBV12-4; J: TRBJ2-2; size: many
CDR3: CASSPGTGVYDTQYF; DNA: TGTGCCAGCAGCCCCGGGACAGGAGTTTACGATACGCAGTATTTT; D: TRBD1; V: TRBV7-3; J: TRBJ2-3; size: -